A selection of T cell receptor beta chains follows, all from one sample in a study of blood T cell repertoires in COVID-19. Profiled with immunoSEQ multiplex PCR; TCRdb holds only in-frame clones, not every one. Of roughly 120,000 clones in the sample, less than 75% are singletons; the top ten hold under 0.95%. The sequencing input was peripheral blood. The receptors here all came from a human donor with acute or convalescent COVID-19. The donor label of this sample is uncertain. Each CDR3 is given with its conserved first and last residue. The D gene is left open where the match is weak. Rows may omit the clone size; those that give it use once, few, many or a size class.

d_gene	v_gene	abundance	j_gene	CDR3aa	CDR3nt
TRBD1	TRBV18	-	TRBJ1-2	CASSQTGTAQNFAYTF	TGTGCCAGCTCACAAACCGGGACAGCCCAAAACTTTGCCTACACCTTC
-	TRBV27	-	TRBJ1-2	CASSLRGGDGYTF	TGTGCCAGCAGTTTGCGAGGGGGGGATGGCTACACCTTC
-	TRBV21-1	few	TRBJ1-1	CASTLTEMNTEAFF	TGTGCCAGCACCCTGACAGAGATGAACACTGAAGCTTTCTTT
-	TRBV4-2	-	TRBJ2-7	CASRPTGEVTYEQYF	TGTGCCAGCAGACCGACGGGGGAGGTCACGTACGAGCAGTACTTC
-	TRBV10-1	many	TRBJ2-3	CASSELQLTDTQYF	TGCGCCAGCAGTGAGCTCCAACTCACAGATACGCAGTATTTT
-	TRBV11-2	-	TRBJ2-7	CASSPNRVISYEQYF	TGTGCCAGCAGCCCAAACCGGGTCATATCCTACGAGCAGTACTTC
TRBD1	TRBV5-1	-	TRBJ2-5	CASSVGWSRDREETQYF	TGCGCCAGCAGCGTAGGTTGGTCCCGGGACAGGGAAGAGACCCAGTACTTC
TRBD2	TRBV24-1	-	TRBJ2-5	CATSDWTSGGRTAETQYF	TGTGCCACCAGTGATTGGACTAGCGGGGGGCGTACTGCGGAGACCCAGTACTTC
TRBD2	TRBV19	few	TRBJ2-5	CASSPRPLAGGPQETQYF	TGTGCCAGTAGTCCTAGGCCACTAGCGGGGGGTCCTCAAGAGACCCAGTACTTC
TRBD2	TRBV5-1	-	TRBJ2-5	CASSSTSGEETQYF	TGCGCCAGCAGCTCTACTAGCGGGGAAGAGACCCAGTACTTC
-	TRBV2	-	TRBJ1-2	CASSDPLLRSGYTF	TGTGCCAGCAGTGATCCACTGTTGCGGTCTGGCTACACCTTC
TRBD1	TRBV12-3/TRBV12-4	-	TRBJ1-2	CASSTGDPKGYTF	TGTGCCAGCAGTACAGGGGACCCAAAAGGCTACACCTTC
TRBD1	TRBV6-6	-	TRBJ2-1	CASSYRDRGYNEQFF	TGTGCCAGCAGTTACCGGGACAGGGGTTACAATGAGCAGTTCTTC
-	TRBV2	few	TRBJ1-4	CASSNRATNEKLFF	TGTGCCAGCAGTAATCGGGCAACTAATGAAAAACTGTTTTTT
TRBD1	TRBV5-1	-	TRBJ1-2	CASSLQGAMDGYTF	TGCGCCAGCAGCTTGCAGGGGGCAATGGATGGCTACACCTTC
-	TRBV30	-	TRBJ1-6	CAWSAQGYNSPLHF	TGTGCCTGGAGCGCCCAGGGCTATAATTCACCCCTCCACTTT
-	TRBV6-5	-	TRBJ1-2	CASMDTSYGYTF	TGTGCCAGCATGGACACCTCCTATGGCTACACCTTC
TRBD1	TRBV18	-	TRBJ1-1	CASSTTGKGTEAFF	TGTGCCAGCTCAACGACAGGGAAAGGTACTGAAGCTTTCTTT
-	TRBV30	-	TRBJ1-5	CAWSPNTGYGNQPQHF	TGTGCCTGGAGTCCAAATACAGGGTACGGGAATCAGCCCCAGCATTTT
-	TRBV24-1	-	TRBJ1-6	CATSEPGHDNSPLHF	TGTGCCACCAGTGAGCCGGGACACGATAATTCACCCCTCCACTTT
-	TRBV6-1	-	TRBJ1-2	CASSEGGLYLYNYGYTF	TGTGCCAGCAGTGAAGGCGGACTTTACCTTTATAACTATGGCTACACCTTC
TRBD1	TRBV11-2	-	TRBJ2-7	CASSRQGKESYEQYF	TGTGCCAGCAGCCGACAGGGGAAGGAATCCTACGAGCAGTACTTC
-	TRBV24-1	-	TRBJ1-5	CATSDLPAGPQHF	TGTGCCACCAGTGATTTGCCTGCGGGGCCCCAGCATTTT
-	TRBV7-9	few	TRBJ2-2	CASSPGTGELFF	TGTGCCAGCAGTCCAGGGACCGGGGAGCTGTTTTTT
TRBD1	TRBV5-4	-	TRBJ1-6	CASSLTQGSPLHF	TGTGCCAGCAGCCTCACACAGGGGTCACCCCTCCACTTT
-	TRBV19	-	TRBJ2-2	CASCRRMNTGELFF	TGTGCCAGTTGTCGGCGGATGAACACCGGGGAGCTGTTTTTT
-	TRBV4-1	-	TRBJ2-2	CASSHLPGTNTGELFF	TGCGCCAGCAGCCATCTTCCCGGGACGAACACCGGGGAGCTGTTTTTT
-	TRBV12-3/TRBV12-4	-	TRBJ1-2	CASTVSFPYGYTF	TGTGCCAGCACTGTCAGTTTCCCCTATGGCTACACCTTC
TRBD1	TRBV6-5	-	TRBJ1-6	CASKPGQLNSPLHF	TGTGCCAGCAAACCGGGACAGCTTAATTCACCCCTCCACTTT
-	TRBV7-2	-	TRBJ2-4	CASSLPHGQLAKNIQYF	TGTGCCAGCAGCTTACCCCACGGACAGTTAGCCAAAAACATTCAGTACTTC
-	TRBV6-1	-	TRBJ1-1	CASSEPRRRGTEAFF	TGTGCCAGCAGTGAACCGAGACGCCGGGGCACTGAAGCTTTCTTT
-	TRBV9	-	TRBJ1-1	CASSPTWGLTEAFF	TGTGCCAGCAGCCCAACGTGGGGACTCACTGAAGCTTTCTTT
TRBD1	TRBV18	-	TRBJ1-1	CASSPQGAEAFF	TGTGCCAGCTCACCGCAGGGGGCTGAAGCTTTCTTT
TRBD1	TRBV19	-	TRBJ2-5	CASSTTRQGGGETQYF	TGTGCCAGTAGTACGACTCGACAGGGGGGTGGAGAGACCCAGTACTTC
TRBD1	TRBV29-1	-	TRBJ1-2	CSVEETGGSYGYTF	TGCAGCGTTGAAGAGACAGGGGGGAGCTATGGCTACACCTTC
TRBD2	TRBV18	-	TRBJ2-1	CASSPRTSGGLDEQFF	TGTGCCAGCTCGCCTAGGACTAGCGGGGGTTTGGATGAGCAGTTCTTC
TRBD1	TRBV10-2	-	TRBJ1-5	CASRGLPGQGGGPSNQPQHF	TGCGCCAGCAGGGGTCTACCGGGACAGGGAGGAGGCCCGAGCAATCAGCCCCAGCATTTT
TRBD2	TRBV6-1	-	TRBJ2-3	CASSGLAGGTLIDTQYF	TGTGCCAGCAGTGGGCTCGCGGGGGGAACCCTCATTGATACGCAGTATTTT
TRBD2	TRBV6-5	-	TRBJ2-2	CASSYRLAANTGELFF	TGTGCCAGCAGTTACCGGCTAGCGGCGAACACCGGGGAGCTGTTTTTT